The source of this T cell receptor (beta chain) is a study of blood T cell repertoires in COVID-19. Overall study: The origin of the acute and convalescent COVID-19 samples was the United States, Italy and Spain. T cells, B-cell-depleted T cells, or PBMCs provided the cDNA or gDNA that served as material.

The ends were cut back, 6 bases at V and 7 bases at J, with 16 bases in the middle. Germline V gene lookup returns CDR1 MNHEY and CDR2 SVGAGI. The CDR3 consists of 13 residues. In the original workflow: From reference gene primer amplification, estimates of nucleated cell counts were derived. Produced via immunoSEQ multiplex PCR; TCRdb's table is partial and in-frame only. That table is the source of V, J and clone size, and D and trimming were worked out from the DNA. The table shows 50,000 or so clones, with 75% to 85% occurring only once. V gene TRBV6-5 combines with J gene TRBJ2-7, with D possibly TRBD1 on 6 matching bases. The TCR was taken from a man in his forties with acute or convalescent COVID-19. The sequencing sample was made of peripheral blood. The CDR3 loop reads CASRTDSLGEQYV. In nucleotides, the CDR3 is TGTGCCAGCAGAACGGACAGCCTAGGGGAGCAGTACGTC.